This TCR beta chain was captured by sequencing in a study of cytomegalovirus exposure and HLA in healthy donors. At the level of the study: Ancestry clustering placed 81% of around 400 genotyped donors in the Caucasian-associated cluster. Study results and caveats: Analysis was performed later, and it showed HLA-associated TCR beta chains to be more clonally expanded than equally common others.

This CDR3 contains 15 residues. CDR1 and CDR2 (germline): MGHDK, SYGVNS. V shed 5 bases, J shed 2 bases, and the junction held 5 bases outside the gene matches. As concerns this clone: Its antigen is currently unknown.

Primers for the PCR totalled 60 Vbeta and 13 Jbeta. Libraries were prepared by immunoSEQ multiplex PCR; TCRdb keeps only in-frame clonotypes and omits some of them. Found here are about 190,000 clones, 75% to 85% of them singletons; the top ten hold 0.7% to 0.95%. The TCR sequence derives from a woman between 18 and 29 years old in good health and CMV-seronegative. The chain links TRBV25-1 to TRBJ2-3, with TRBD2 matching over 9 bases. The source material was PBMCs. As DNA, the CDR3 is TGTGCCAGCAGTCTCCTAGCGGGGACCACAGATACGCAGTATTTT. Its protein is CASSLLAGTTDTQYF.